This T cell receptor (beta chain) was observed in a study of blood T cell repertoires in COVID-19. Overall study context: There were acute and convalescent COVID-19 samples, and they came from the United States, Italy and Spain.

With 5 bases removed from V and 0 bases from J, the gap between germline ends came to 14 bases. CDR3 size: 15 residues. CDR1 is WSHSY and CDR2 is SAAADI in the germline V gene. TCRdb's copy holds only in-frame clones and misses some; the assay was immunoSEQ multiplex PCR. The sample holds some 150,000 clones, 85% seen once. The chain couples TRBV10-2 to TRBJ2-7; tentative D call: TRBD2 (6 bases). The sample comprised peripheral blood. The sequence was obtained from a woman in her forties with active or convalescent COVID-19. The CDR3 nucleotides read TGCGCCAGCAGTCCGGGACTCCCGAGCTCCTACGAGCAGTACTTC. The encoded protein is CASSPGLPSSYEQYF.